Presented here are 31 T cell receptor beta chains from one specimen sequenced in a study of T cell responses to AZD1222 COVID-19 vaccine (dated by TCRdb to about 2021). The sample's time point label, in plain terms: baseline before first vaccination. Libraries were built with the immunoSEQ multiplex PCR assay. TCRdb stores this immuneACCESS table with in-frame sequences only. Part of the clones is absent; in the studies checked, under half of the shortfall reflects unresolved V genes, and no reason is known for the rest. The sample table shows over 100,000 clones, and approximately 86% are seen once. The top ten constitute 4.5% to 6.5% of the sample. The input for sequencing was peripheral blood, taken on day 0 of AZD1222 vaccination. Source of these receptors: an adult in good health.

The rearrangement uses TRBV24-1 and TRBJ2-2; 7 bases fit TRBD1. Trimming cost V 4 bases and J 5 bases; bases outside gene matches: 6. In germline, CDR1 is KGHDR, CDR2 SFDVKD. This CDR3 contains 15 residues. CDR3 in DNA: TGTGCCACCAGTGACCCGGGACAGCCAACCGGGGAGCTGTTTTTT. Amino acid sequence: CATSDPGQPTGELFF.

This clone has more than one count but fewer than ten. J is TRBJ1-1 and V is TRBV6-4, with TRBD1 matching 7 bases. V lost 6 bases to trimming and J lost 1 base; unmatched junction nucleotides: 5. CDR3 size: 14 residues. The germline CDR1 and CDR2 sequences are MRHNA and SNTAGT. CDR3 loop: CASRSTGTNTEAFF. The CDR3 DNA is TGTGCCAGCAGATCGACAGGGACGAACACTGAAGCTTTCTTT.

The CDR3 bases are TGTGCCAGCAGGGAAAGCGTGCTCCTAGGCAGAACAGCCAAAAACATTCAGTACTTC. Its protein is CASRESVLLGRTAKNIQYF. The V gene is TRBV2, the J gene TRBJ2-4, with unresolved D. The V end lost 6 bases, the J end lost 0 bases, and 24 bases lay between the germline ends. CDR3 length: 19 residues. CDR1 and CDR2 (germline): SNHLY, FYNNEI.

This chain uses TRBV6-5 with TRBJ1-2; 8 bases match TRBD1. Germline values: CDR1 MNHEY, CDR2 SVGAGI. V was clipped by 6 bases and J by 4 bases; unmatched bases: 7. This CDR3 comprises 14 residues. The CDR3 nucleotides are TGTGCCAGCAGAAAGACAGGGGAAGCCTATGGCTACACCTTC. As protein: CASRKTGEAYGYTF.

V and J are TRBV5-1 and TRBJ2-1; tentative D call: TRBD2 (6 bases). Germline values: CDR1 SGHRS, CDR2 YFSETQ. V was shortened by 2 bases and J by 3 bases, with 12 bases between the two germline ends. The length of the CDR3 is 15 residues. CDR3 sequence (DNA): TGCGCCAGCAGCTTAGCGACTAGGGTCTACAATGAGCAGTTCTTC. It codes for CASSLATRVYNEQFF.

The chain has TRBV5-5 and TRBJ2-2, with D unclear. The CDR3 is 13 amino acids. In germline, CDR1 is SGHKS, CDR2 YYEKEE (reference sequence). V lost 2 bases to trimming and J lost 4 bases, with 6 bases between them. CDR3 residues: CASSFLPTGELFF. CDR3 bases: TGTGCCAGCAGCTTCCTGCCCACCGGGGAGCTGTTTTTT.

The CDR3 DNA follows: TGCAGCGTTGCTCAGGGGGCGGACTACACCTTC. Its protein product is CSVAQGADYTF. This chain links TRBV29-1 with TRBJ1-2; TRBD1 matches at 8 bases. The CDR3 consists of 11 residues. Germline trimming cut 4 bases from V and 10 bases from J; bases unmatched to any gene: 5. Germline V lookup: CDR1 SQVTM, CDR2 ANQGSEA. Full variable domain (remainder filled in from reference TRBV29-1 and TRBJ1-2): SAVISQKPSRDICQRGTSLTIQCQVDSQVTMMFWYRQQPGQSLTLIATANQGSEATYESGFVIDKFPISRPNLTFSTLTVSNMSPEDSSIYLCSVAQGADYTFGSGTRLTVV.

J is TRBJ2-1 and V is TRBV5-4; 8 bases are shared with TRBD2. CDR1 and CDR2 from the germline V gene are SGHNT and YYREEE (reference sequence). With 0 bases clipped from V and 2 bases from J, the junction kept 4 bases outside the gene matches. The CDR3 runs 16 residues. This chain's CDR3 is CASSLAGSGTYNEQFF. CDR3 DNA: TGTGCCAGCAGCTTGGCCGGTAGCGGGACCTACAATGAGCAGTTCTTC.

This clone was counted once. V and J are TRBV19 and TRBJ2-1, with 12 positions matching TRBD2. Germline CDR1 LNHDA, CDR2 SQIVND (reference sequence). The J segment lost 8 bases and the V segment lost 6 bases, leaving 11 bases of the junction unmatched. The CDR3 extends over 16 amino acids. This chain's CDR3 is CASRTPGLAGGDEQFF. The CDR3 DNA is TGTGCCAGTAGGACACCGGGACTAGCGGGTGGCGATGAGCAGTTCTTC.

The gene calls are TRBV2 and TRBJ2-7, with TRBD2 matching over 13 bases. This CDR3 has 13 amino acids. Germline CDR1 reads SNHLY; CDR2 reads FYNNEI. J lost 4 bases, V lost 9 bases, and 3 bases had no gene match. The CDR3 reads CASTSGGAYEQYF. As DNA, the CDR3 is TGTGCCAGTACTAGCGGGGGGGCTTACGAGCAGTACTTC.

This clone appeared once. The chain recombines TRBV20-1 with TRBJ2-5; no clear D gene. V was shortened by 5 bases and J by 2 bases, with 3 bases between the two germline ends. The germline V gene encodes CDR1 DFQATT and CDR2 SNEGSKA (reference sequence). The CDR3 spans 10 residues. The CDR3 DNA sequence: TGCAGTGCTCGACAAGAGACCCAGTACTTC. This encodes CSARQETQYF.

CDR3 in DNA: TGTGCCAGTAGTACCGGGACAGGGCTCTCACCCCTCCACTTT. It specifies CASSTGTGLSPLHF. The chain joins TRBV19 to TRBJ1-6; 9 bases line up with TRBD1. Trimming took 4 bases from V and 10 from J; bases not matched to a gene: 5. CDR1 and CDR2 from the germline V gene are LNHDA and SQIVND (reference sequence). The CDR3 contains 14 residues.

This clone is a singleton in its sample. The chain has TRBV24-1 and TRBJ2-1; 7 bases match TRBD2. Unmatched junction bases numbered 9, after V lost 2 bases and J lost 6 bases. The CDR3 is made up of 16 amino acids. CDR1 is KGHDR and CDR2 is SFDVKD in the germline V gene. The CDR3 bases are TGTGCCACCAGTGATTCGCTAGCGGAACGGGGCAATGAGCAGTTCTTC. It encodes CATSDSLAERGNEQFF.

CDR3 amino acids: CAIRAGGIDEQFF. CDR3 bases: TGTGCCATCAGAGCGGGGGGCATCGATGAGCAGTTCTTC. The chain recombines TRBV10-3 with TRBJ2-1, with 9 bases lining up with TRBD2. CDR3 length equals 13 residues. V dropped 6 bases and J dropped 8; count of bases not matched to a gene: 5. Germline-derived CDR1 and CDR2 are ENHRY and SYGVKD.

This chain connects TRBV5-6 to TRBJ1-3; unclear D gene. The CDR3 has 13 residues. Germline V gives CDR1 SGHDT, CDR2 YYEEEE. Trimming left V 2 bases short and J 0 bases short, with 3 bases between. The CDR3 protein is CASSFSSGNTIYF. CDR3 in DNA: TGTGCCAGCAGCTTCTCCTCTGGAAACACCATATATTTT.

This clone was found many times. This chain links TRBV7-2 with TRBJ2-2; 9 nucleotides agree with TRBD1. J lost 4 bases, V lost 5 bases, and 8 bases had no gene match. CDR1 is SGHTA, CDR2 FQGNSA, per germline. The CDR3 runs 16 residues. The CDR3 here is CASSEQQGAGTGELFF. The CDR3 bases are TGTGCCAGCAGCGAACAACAGGGGGCGGGCACCGGGGAGCTGTTTTTT.

The chain carries TRBV15 and TRBJ1-6; D is unresolved. CDR1 is LNHNV and CDR2 is YYDKDF in the germline V gene (reference sequence). V was trimmed by 1 base and J by 3 bases, leaving 7 bases between them. The CDR3 has 15 amino acids. CDR3 sequence reads: CATSRGRGYNSPLHF. CDR3 sequence (DNA): TGTGCCACCAGCAGAGGAAGAGGCTATAATTCACCCCTCCACTTT.

This chain joins TRBV5-5 and TRBJ1-4; TRBD1 matches 9 bases. V lost 4 bases and J lost 8; bases outside the gene matches: 12. Germline lookup yields CDR1 SGHKS and CDR2 YYEKEE (reference sequence). There are 16 residues in the CDR3. The CDR3, as DNA: TGTGCCAGCAGCCTTCGGACAGGGGCTTCAGGGGAAAAACTGTTTTTT. Amino acids: CASSLRTGASGEKLFF.

This chain connects TRBV24-1 to TRBJ1-3; D ambiguous. CDR3 length equals 16 residues. Germline loops: CDR1 KGHDR, CDR2 SFDVKD. Trimming took 0 bases from V and 0 from J, leaving 8 bases between them. The CDR3 nucleotides read TGTGCCACCAGTGATTTGGAGGTATACTCTGGAAACACCATATATTTT. This sequence encodes CATSDLEVYSGNTIYF.

V usage is TRBV6-5 and J usage is TRBJ1-5, with D uncertain. There are 15 residues in the CDR3. Germline V CDR1 and CDR2: MNHEY, SVGAGI. V was trimmed by 4 bases and J by 2 bases, leaving 12 bases between them. The CDR3 bases are TGTGCCAGCAGTTCATCTCCCTGGGGCAATCAGCCCCAGCATTTT. Translation gives CASSSSPWGNQPQHF.

This clone was detected once. The genes are TRBV2 and TRBJ2-1, with TRBD2 matching over 9 bases. There are 16 residues in the CDR3. The germline V gene encodes CDR1 SNHLY and CDR2 FYNNEI. Trimming at V came to 8 bases and at J to 5 bases, leaving 13 bases not matched to a gene. The CDR3 sequence: CASSTRGTSTDNEQFF. The CDR3, as DNA: TGTGCCAGCTCAACAAGAGGGACTAGCACCGACAATGAGCAGTTCTTC. The complete variable domain, with remaining parts taken from reference TRBV2 and TRBJ2-1, reads EPEVTQTPSHQVTQMGQEVILRCVPISNHLYFYWYRQILGQKVEFLVSFYNNEISEKSEIFDDQFSVERPDGSNFTLKIRSTKLEDSAMYFCASSTRGTSTDNEQFFGPGTRLTVL.

The V call is TRBV5-1, the J call TRBJ2-1, with D unclear. CDR3 length equals 15 residues. Germline loops: CDR1 SGHRS, CDR2 YFSETQ. V lost 2 bases and J 4 bases, leaving 13 bases between the germline ends. Written as DNA, the CDR3 is TGCGCCAGCAGCTTTGGTGTGTCGGATTACAATGAGCAGTTCTTC. This sequence encodes CASSFGVSDYNEQFF.

The chain is built from TRBV19 and TRBJ1-5; no firm D call. The V end lost 4 bases, the J end lost 6 bases, and 13 bases lay between the germline ends. This CDR3 comprises 14 residues. Germline V gene data show CDR1 as LNHDA and CDR2 as SQIVND (reference sequence). The CDR3 DNA sequence: TGTGCCAGTAGTAAAGGAGGGTTCTCTCAGCCCCAGCATTTT. Encoded protein: CASSKGGFSQPQHF.

V gene TRBV28 combines with J gene TRBJ1-4, with D perhaps matching TRBD1 (6 bases). Trimming left V 3 bases short and J 2 bases short, with 10 bases between. The CDR3 covers 15 residues. Germline CDR1 reads MDHEN; CDR2 reads SYDVKM. The CDR3 DNA sequence: TGTGCCAGCAGTTTCGGGGGGCTGACTAATGAAAAACTGTTTTTT. Protein: CASSFGGLTNEKLFF.

The chain has TRBV13 and TRBJ1-2; D is unresolved. This CDR3 region has 11 residues. Trimming took off 0 bases at V and 6 bases at J, with 2 bases between the two ends. Germline V gene data show CDR1 as PRHDT and CDR2 as FYEKMQ (reference sequence). In nucleotides, the CDR3 is TGTGCCAGCAGCTTAGGGGATGGCTACACCTTC. This codes for CASSLGDGYTF.

This clone has just one count. The chain recombines TRBV2 with TRBJ2-1; 7 nucleotides agree with TRBD2. Germline loops: CDR1 SNHLY, CDR2 FYNNEI. This CDR3 has 17 residues. Trimming at V came to 7 bases and at J to 8 bases, leaving 20 bases not matched to a gene. CDR3 in DNA: TGTGCCAGCATGACGACTCGTCAGAGCGGGACCACGGATGAGCAGTTCTTC. Residues: CASMTTRQSGTTDEQFF.

This chain connects TRBV7-2 to TRBJ2-5, with D perhaps assigned TRBD1 or TRBD2 (5 bases each). The V and J ends lost 5 bases and 4 bases respectively, with 14 bases between them. The CDR3 sequence is 14 residues long. Germline assignment: CDR1 SGHTA and CDR2 FQGNSA. CDR3 residues: CASSPPPGGETQYF. Here the CDR3 DNA reads TGTGCCAGCAGCCCCCCGCCTGGGGGAGAGACCCAGTACTTC.

In nucleotides, the CDR3 is TGTGCCAGCAGCCAAGTTCCCGGCGGGAGCACAGATACGCAGTATTTT. Amino acids: CASSQVPGGSTDTQYF. The chain couples TRBV4-2 to TRBJ2-3; D possibly corresponds to TRBD2 (5 bases). The CDR3 loop spans 16 amino acids. Germline V gene lookup returns CDR1 LGHNA and CDR2 YNFKEQ. V was clipped by 1 base and J by 0 bases, with 11 bases between them.

This chain links TRBV4-2 with TRBJ1-1, with a possible D match to TRBD1 (6 bases). Trimming cost V 1 base and J 7 bases, with 19 bases left between them. CDR1 is LGHNA and CDR2 is YNFKEQ in the germline V gene. The CDR3 runs to 16 residues. CDR3 DNA: TGTGCCAGCAGCCAAGTGTCGGGGTTTGACAGGATTGAAGCTTTCTTT. This codes for CASSQVSGFDRIEAFF.

This sequence joins TRBV6-1 and TRBJ2-7; D uncertain. Germline CDR1 and CDR2: MNHNS and SASEGT. The V end lost 3 bases, the J end lost 0 bases, and 9 bases lay between the germline ends. The CDR3 sequence is 14 residues long. The CDR3 coding sequence is TGTGCCAGCAGTGAGGCAGCCTACTCCTACGAGCAGTACTTC. It is translated as CASSEAAYSYEQYF.

The chain recombines TRBV5-1 with TRBJ1-3, with 8 bases aligning to TRBD1. The CDR3 has 16 residues. With V trimmed by 6 bases and J by 4 bases, 12 bases remained unmatched. The germline gives CDR1 SGHRS, CDR2 YFSETQ. CDR3 DNA sequence: TGCGCCAGCACCGAACAGACAGGGGCTTCAGGAAACACCATATATTTT. This codes for CASTEQTGASGNTIYF.